This T cell receptor (beta chain) derives from a study of blood T cell repertoires in COVID-19. The overall study: COVID-19 samples, acute and convalescent, were from the United States, Italy and Spain. PBMCs, B-cell-depleted T cells, or T cells provided the cDNA or gDNA that made up the material.

Assay used: immunoSEQ multiplex PCR; TCRdb lists only in-frame clones, some missing. The table shows 85,000 or so clones, with around 81% occurring only once. Germline-derived CDR1 and CDR2 are SGHRS and YFSETQ. This CDR3 has 16 amino acids. Trimming took 0 bases from V and 6 from J; bases not matched to a gene: 8. This TCR derives from a man older than 75 with acute or convalescent COVID-19. The chain combines TRBV5-1 with TRBJ2-1; TRBD1 agrees at 8 bases. The sequenced sample consisted of peripheral blood. DNA for the CDR3: TGCGCCAGCAGCTTGGCGAGGACAGGGATTCCCAATGAGCAGTTCTTC. As protein: CASSLARTGIPNEQFF.